The rows below give T cell receptor beta chains drawn from one sample of a study of blood T cell repertoires in COVID-19. Produced via immunoSEQ multiplex PCR; TCRdb's table is partial and in-frame only. The sample holds around 190,000 clones, 80% to 90% seen once. Sequencing was performed on peripheral blood. The receptors were gathered from a man aged 18-30 years who had recovered from COVID-19. The CDR3 runs from the conserved cysteine through the conserved F or W. A D gene is named only where the DNA matches it firmly. A row's size may be missing; if present it is once, few, many or a size class.

cdr3_nt cdr3_aa d_call clone_size j_call v_call
TGCAGCGTTGCCGTGTCTAGCGGAGGGGGTAGGTTCTTC CSVAVSSGGGRFF . few TRBJ2-1 TRBV29-1
TGTGCCAGCACAGACAGGGCTATGCCTTACGAGCAGTACTTC CASTDRAMPYEQYF TRBD1 . TRBJ2-7 TRBV19
TGTGCCAGTAGTATAGAAGGGGGAAGCACAGATACGCAGTATTTT CASSIEGGSTDTQYF . few TRBJ2-3 TRBV19
TGTGCCAGCAGGCGAGGACTAGCGGACACAGATACGCAGTATTTT CASRRGLADTDTQYF TRBD2 . TRBJ2-3 TRBV3-1/TRBV3-2
TGTGCCAGCAGGAGACAGGGCGCTGAAGCTTTCTTT CASRRQGAEAFF TRBD1 . TRBJ1-1 TRBV6-5
TGTGCCAGCAGCTCGCCCCGAGGAGGGATGGGCTACAATGAGCAGTTCTTC CASSSPRGGMGYNEQFF . . TRBJ2-1 TRBV5-8
TGTGCCAGCAGCCAAGATCTTACTAGCGGGGACCACAATGAGCAGTTCTTC CASSQDLTSGDHNEQFF TRBD2 . TRBJ2-1 TRBV3-1/TRBV3-2
TGCGCCAGCAGCCTCATGCAGATGAACACTGAAGCTTTCTTT CASSLMQMNTEAFF . . TRBJ1-1 TRBV4-1
TGTGCTAGCAGCTCGGGAGGGAAGGAGACCCAGTACTTC CASSSGGKETQYF TRBD2 . TRBJ2-5 TRBV7-7
TGCGCCAGCAGGGGGGACAGATACAATGAGCAGTTCTTC CASRGDRYNEQFF TRBD1 once TRBJ2-1 TRBV10-2
TGTGCCAGCAGCTTAGTAGGGGAGGCTGGAAACACCATATATTTT CASSLVGEAGNTIYF . . TRBJ1-3 TRBV7-2
TGTGCCAGCAGGAGACTAGCGGGACCAGATACGCAGTATTTT CASRRLAGPDTQYF TRBD2 . TRBJ2-3 TRBV27
TGTGCCAGCGCGGCGCGCAAAGACGGCACTGAAGCTTTCTTT CASAARKDGTEAFF . . TRBJ1-1 TRBV5-6
TGTGCCAGCAGTGGAACTAGAACCGGGGAGCTGTTTTTT CASSGTRTGELFF . . TRBJ2-2 TRBV2
TGTGCCAGCAGCCAGGACAGGAACACTGAAGCTTTCTTT CASSQDRNTEAFF . . TRBJ1-1 TRBV14
TGTGCCAGCAGCATTACTCCACAGGGGGCTAATGGCTACACCTTC CASSITPQGANGYTF TRBD1 . TRBJ1-2 TRBV6-5
TGTGCCAGCAGTCCTCCTATCCCCGGGACTAGCGGAGTCTCCTACAATGAGCAGTTCTTC CASSPPIPGTSGVSYNEQFF TRBD2 . TRBJ2-1 TRBV6-6
TGCGCCAGCAGTACGGACAGGGGAGGAAGACAGCCCCAGCATTTT CASSTDRGGRQPQHF TRBD1 . TRBJ1-5 TRBV10-2
TGTGCCACCCAGTCATCAGGGACAGGGGGGGCAGATACGCAGTATTTT CATQSSGTGGADTQYF TRBD1 . TRBJ2-3 TRBV24-1
TGTGCCAGCAGGTCGCAGGACTACTTCACCGGGGAGCTGTTTTTT CASRSQDYFTGELFF . . TRBJ2-2 TRBV6-6
TGCGCCAGCAGCTTGGACAGGGGTGGCTACAATGAGCAGTTCTTC CASSLDRGGYNEQFF TRBD1 . TRBJ2-1 TRBV5-1
TGTGCCAGCAGTTACTTGGGACAGGGATCTGAAGCTTTCTTT CASSYLGQGSEAFF TRBD1 . TRBJ1-1 TRBV6-5
TGTGCCTGGAGTATGGAGGGTAAGGGCTACACCTTC CAWSMEGKGYTF . . TRBJ1-2 TRBV30
TGTGCCATCAGCCCAGGTTTGGAGACCCAGTACTTC CAISPGLETQYF . . TRBJ2-5 TRBV10-3
TGCGCCAGCAGCCAAGAAGATGGGGACAGGGGGAATGAAAAACTGTTTTTT CASSQEDGDRGNEKLFF TRBD1 . TRBJ1-4 TRBV4-3
TGTGCCAGCAGTCTGGCCCCCAATCAGCCCCAGCATTTT CASSLAPNQPQHF . . TRBJ1-5 TRBV11-2
TGTGCCAGTAGAAGCAGGGATTATGCGGATTCACCCCTCCACTTT CASRSRDYADSPLHF . . TRBJ1-6 TRBV19
TGTGCCAGCAGTTCGAGGGACTCTGGGGCCAACGTCCTGACTTTC CASSSRDSGANVLTF . . TRBJ2-6 TRBV6-5
TGTGCCAGCAGCTCAGGGGGCTGGAACACTGAAGCTTTCTTT CASSSGGWNTEAFF TRBD1 . TRBJ1-1 TRBV7-2
TGCGCCAGCAGCCATATGAACACCGGGGAGCTGTTTTTT CASSHMNTGELFF . few TRBJ2-2 TRBV4-1
TGTGCCAGCAGTTTATCGACCCCGGGGGATGTGAGTGGCTACACCTTC CASSLSTPGDVSGYTF . . TRBJ1-2 TRBV27
TGTGCCAGCAGCTTAGTCAGGCAGCTCTCTGGAAACACCATATATTTT CASSLVRQLSGNTIYF . . TRBJ1-3 TRBV7-2
TGTGCCAGCAGTGAAGAAGCGGGATTCTACGAGCAGTACTTC CASSEEAGFYEQYF TRBD2 . TRBJ2-7 TRBV6-1
TGTGCCAGCAGCAGATGGACAGGGGGCACCGACGAGCAGTACTTC CASSRWTGGTDEQYF TRBD1 . TRBJ2-7 TRBV7-9
TGTGCCAGCAGTCTAGGGGGGGGCGGCAATCAGCCCCAGCATTTT CASSLGGGGNQPQHF . . TRBJ1-5 TRBV28
TGTGCCAGCAGCAAAGTGGGGCCCACTAGCGGGAGGTCCTACAATGAGCAGTTCTTC CASSKVGPTSGRSYNEQFF . once TRBJ2-1 TRBV21-1
TGTGCCAGCAGCCCGGGACTCAAGAATCAGCCCCAGCATTTT CASSPGLKNQPQHF . . TRBJ1-5 TRBV6-2/TRBV6-3
TGTGCCAGCAGCTTATTGGCAGGGGGGTCACCCCTCCACTTT CASSLLAGGSPLHF TRBD1 few TRBJ1-6 TRBV7-2
TGTGCCAGCAGTCGCCTCCCCGAACGGGGTGAGCAGTACTTC CASSRLPERGEQYF . . TRBJ2-7 TRBV6-2/TRBV6-3
TGTGCCAGCAGCGAATATCTACTCGGGACTAGCGGGAGTAATGAGCAGTTCTTC CASSEYLLGTSGSNEQFF TRBD2 . TRBJ2-1 TRBV13
TGTGCTAGTGGTTTGGCACGGGGTGATGGCTCCTACAATGAGCAGTTCTTC CASGLARGDGSYNEQFF . once TRBJ2-1 TRBV12-5
TGTGCCAGCAGCTTTTTACCGGGAGGGTACTCTGGGGCCAACGTCCTGACTTTC CASSFLPGGYSGANVLTF TRBD2 once TRBJ2-6 TRBV5-6
TGTGCCAGCAGCTTAGCTGGACTAGCGGGAAGGCGGTCCTACAATGAGCAGTTCTTC CASSLAGLAGRRSYNEQFF TRBD2 . TRBJ2-1 TRBV7-6
TGTGCCAGTTGTGCCGGGACACTTGGAAACACCATATATTTT CASCAGTLGNTIYF . . TRBJ1-3 TRBV19
TGTGCCAGCAGTTTATCGGTAGCGGGAGGGTTCGAGACCCAGTACTTC CASSLSVAGGFETQYF TRBD2 . TRBJ2-5 TRBV27
TGTGCCAGCAGCCAAGCGGGGACTGAAGCTTTCTTT CASSQAGTEAFF . . TRBJ1-1 TRBV6-6
TGTGCCAGCAGCTTAGCCCCCCGGTCGGACACCTACGAGCAGTACTTC CASSLAPRSDTYEQYF . . TRBJ2-7 TRBV7-2
TGTGCCAGCAGCTTAGGGGGTTGGGTTGGCTACACCTTC CASSLGGWVGYTF . . TRBJ1-2 TRBV5-6
TGCGCCAGCAGCCAAGTCACAGGCCAGAATTCACCCCTCCACTTT CASSQVTGQNSPLHF . . TRBJ1-6 TRBV4-1
TGTGCCAGCAGTTTATGGGGCGGGGAGCGGGAGAAGACCCAGTACTTC CASSLWGGEREKTQYF TRBD2 . TRBJ2-5 TRBV28
TGTGCCAGCAGTTACTTCGCGGGAGAGGAATACGAGCAGTACTTC CASSYFAGEEYEQYF TRBD2 . TRBJ2-7 TRBV6-5
TGTGCCAGCAGTCTCCAGGGCTACGAGCAGTACTTC CASSLQGYEQYF . . TRBJ2-7 TRBV6-5
TGTGCCAGCAGCCCTGGACAGGGGTATGGCTACACCTTC CASSPGQGYGYTF TRBD1 few TRBJ1-2 TRBV7-3
TGCGCCAGCAGCCAAGGACTCCTTTATACGGAGACCCAGTACTTC CASSQGLLYTETQYF . few TRBJ2-5 TRBV4-1
TGTGCCAGCAGTTACCAGGTTTCCTACAATGAGCAGTTCTTC CASSYQVSYNEQFF . . TRBJ2-1 TRBV6-5
TGCGCCAGCAAAAGTTCGGTAACTACGGTTGAAAAACTGTTTTTT CASKSSVTTVEKLFF . few TRBJ1-4 TRBV5-1
TGTGCCAGTAGTATGAGACAGCTAACTGGAAACACCATATATTTT CASSMRQLTGNTIYF . . TRBJ1-3 TRBV19
TGTGCCAGCAGTGAAGCGCCGGCAGGGGGCCCCTACGAGCAGTACTTC CASSEAPAGGPYEQYF TRBD1 . TRBJ2-7 TRBV6-1
TGTGCCATCAGTCGGATAAGACAGAACACCGGGGAGCTGTTTTTT CAISRIRQNTGELFF . once TRBJ2-2 TRBV10-3